This entry features one TCR beta chain sequence. Its antigen is unknown. All patients relapsed after autologous stem cell transplantation, and brentuximab vedotin exposure varied. Best overall response was complete response, partial response or progressive disease in these relapsed/refractory classical Hodgkin lymphoma patients. Sequenced by immunoSEQ multiplex PCR; TCRdb stores in-frame clones only, minus some. The sample contains about 98,000 clones, 80% to 95% of which appear only once. CDR1 and CDR2 from the germline V gene are SGHAT and FQNNGV. V was clipped by 1 base and J by 3 bases; unmatched bases: 2. This CDR3 comprises 14 residues. The sample is drawn from a study of PD-1 blockade in classical Hodgkin lymphoma. Study outcomes and limitations: Exclusion covered patients beginning nivolumab under 1 year post-ASCT. TCR diversity at baseline was reported to be reduced in newly diagnosed patients relative to healthy donors. Lower baseline TCR diversity marked trial partial responders and progressors.

This TCR was sampled from a human donor with classical Hodgkin lymphoma. The chain uses TRBV11-2 and TRBJ2-7, with 8 nucleotides matching TRBD2. The sample consisted of peripheral blood mononuclear cells (PBMCs), taken at baseline. The CDR3 sequence: CASSLGGGIYEQYF. CDR3 DNA sequence: TGTGCCAGCAGCTTAGGCGGGGGGATCTACGAGCAGTACTTC.